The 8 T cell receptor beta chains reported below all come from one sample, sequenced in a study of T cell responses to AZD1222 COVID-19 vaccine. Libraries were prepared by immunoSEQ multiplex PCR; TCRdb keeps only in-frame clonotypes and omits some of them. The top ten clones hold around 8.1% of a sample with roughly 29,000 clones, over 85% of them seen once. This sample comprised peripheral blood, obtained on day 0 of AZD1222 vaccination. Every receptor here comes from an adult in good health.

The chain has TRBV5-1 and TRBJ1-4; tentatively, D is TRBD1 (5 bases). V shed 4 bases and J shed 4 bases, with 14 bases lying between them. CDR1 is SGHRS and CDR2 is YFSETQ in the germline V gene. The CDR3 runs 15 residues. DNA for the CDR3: TGCGCCAGCAGCCCGGAGGGGTCAGTTAATGAAAAACTGTTTTTT. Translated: CASSPEGSVNEKLFF.

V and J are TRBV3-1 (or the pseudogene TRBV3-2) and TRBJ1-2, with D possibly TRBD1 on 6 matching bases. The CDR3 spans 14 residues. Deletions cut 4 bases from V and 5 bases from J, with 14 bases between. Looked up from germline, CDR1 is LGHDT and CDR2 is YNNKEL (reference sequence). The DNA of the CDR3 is TGTGCCAGCAGCCCCCGGGACACCTTATATGGCTACACCTTC. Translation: CASSPRDTLYGYTF.

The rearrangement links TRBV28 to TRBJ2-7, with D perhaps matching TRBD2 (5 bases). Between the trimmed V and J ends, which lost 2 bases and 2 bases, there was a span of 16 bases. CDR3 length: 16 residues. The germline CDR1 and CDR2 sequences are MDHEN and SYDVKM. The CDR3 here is CASSLEGLGLAYEQYF. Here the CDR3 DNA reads TGTGCCAGCAGTTTAGAGGGTCTAGGGTTGGCCTACGAGCAGTACTTC.

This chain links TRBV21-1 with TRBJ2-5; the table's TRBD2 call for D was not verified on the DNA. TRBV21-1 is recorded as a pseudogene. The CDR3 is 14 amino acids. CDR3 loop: CASSKEGLAGPQYF. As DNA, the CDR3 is TGTGCCAGCAGCAAAGAGGGACTAGCGGGGCCCCAGTACTTC.

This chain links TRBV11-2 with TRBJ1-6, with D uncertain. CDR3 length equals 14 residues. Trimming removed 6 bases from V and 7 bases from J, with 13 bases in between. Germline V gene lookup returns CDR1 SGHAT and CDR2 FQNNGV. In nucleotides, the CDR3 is TGTGCCAGCAGTATCGGGCCAGAGAATTCACCCCTCCACTTT. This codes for CASSIGPENSPLHF.

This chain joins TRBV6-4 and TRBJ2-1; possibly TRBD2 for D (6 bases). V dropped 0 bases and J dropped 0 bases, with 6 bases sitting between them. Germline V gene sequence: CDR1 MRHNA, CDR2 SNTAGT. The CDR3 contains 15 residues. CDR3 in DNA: TGTGCCAGCAGTGACTCTAGCGGCTCCTACAATGAGCAGTTCTTC. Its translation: CASSDSSGSYNEQFF.

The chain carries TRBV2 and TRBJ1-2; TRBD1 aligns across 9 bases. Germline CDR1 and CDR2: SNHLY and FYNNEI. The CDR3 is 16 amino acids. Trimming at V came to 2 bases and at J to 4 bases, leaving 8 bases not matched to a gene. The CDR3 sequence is CASSEIGTGKPYGYTF. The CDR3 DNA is TGTGCCAGCAGTGAAATCGGGACAGGGAAGCCCTATGGCTACACCTTC.

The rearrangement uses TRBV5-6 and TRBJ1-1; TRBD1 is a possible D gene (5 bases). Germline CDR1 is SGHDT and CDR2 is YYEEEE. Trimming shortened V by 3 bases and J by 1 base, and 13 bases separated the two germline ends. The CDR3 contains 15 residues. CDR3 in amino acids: CASSSLQVSNTEAFF. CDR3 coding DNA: TGTGCCAGCAGCTCACTACAGGTATCGAACACTGAAGCTTTCTTT.